This note documents a single T cell receptor (beta chain) sequence. Its antigen remains unidentified. Sequencing was performed with immunoSEQ multiplex PCR; in TCRdb, only in-frame clones are kept and a portion is missing. The data hold fewer than 150,000 clones, with over 75% observed a single time. Germline CDR1 SGHTA, CDR2 FQGNSA. The junction had 6 bases not matched to a gene; V was cut back by 5 bases and J by 0 bases. CDR3 length: 16 amino acids. These data come from a study of T cell responses to AZD1222 COVID-19 vaccine. Across the whole study: Whether given at about 4 or about 12 weeks, second doses were pooled. General study results and limits: Epitopes outside B.1.351 and B.1.1.7 mutated regions reportedly drew nearly half of spike TCRs. Baseline serostatus was positive in only 5 to 7 AZD1222 recipients. Elevations in Spike-specific TCR breadth and depth followed administration of two AZD1222 doses.

This sequence joins TRBV7-2 and TRBJ2-5; 10 bases align to TRBD1. The sequences come from peripheral blood, collected on day 0 of AZD1222 vaccination. The receptor was derived from an adult in good health. CDR3 nucleotides: TGTGCCAGCAGCCCTGGGACAGGGGCGGACCAAGAGACCCAGTACTTC. Residues: CASSPGTGADQETQYF.